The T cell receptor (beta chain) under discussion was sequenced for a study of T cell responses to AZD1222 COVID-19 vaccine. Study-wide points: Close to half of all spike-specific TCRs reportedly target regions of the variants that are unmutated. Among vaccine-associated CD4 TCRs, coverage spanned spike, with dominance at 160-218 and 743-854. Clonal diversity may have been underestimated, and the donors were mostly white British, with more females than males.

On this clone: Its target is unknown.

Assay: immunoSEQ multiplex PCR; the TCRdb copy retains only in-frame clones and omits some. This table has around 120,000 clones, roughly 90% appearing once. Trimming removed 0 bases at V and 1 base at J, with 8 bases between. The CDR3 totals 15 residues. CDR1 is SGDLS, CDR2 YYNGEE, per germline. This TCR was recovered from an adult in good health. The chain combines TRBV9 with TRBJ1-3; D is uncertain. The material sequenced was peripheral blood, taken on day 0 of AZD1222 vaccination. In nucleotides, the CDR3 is TGTGCCAGCAGCGTAGGAGGTGGGTCTGGAAACACCATATATTTT. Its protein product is CASSVGGGSGNTIYF.